The T cell receptor (beta chain) described here comes from a study of T-cell memory formation after mild COVID-19. Study-wide context: TCR clusters were mostly confined to one donor each.

In this sample, this clonotype turned up a few times. The CDR3 loop spans 14 amino acids. TCR alpha and TCR beta cDNA libraries carrying sample barcodes and UMIs came from 5'RACE with constant-segment primers. TCRdb reprocessed the 5' RACE reads with MiXCR, giving one entry per CDR3 protein. The sample contains 250,000 to 350,000 distinct CDR3 sequences, under 20% of which appear only once. This clonotype originated in a man between 18 and 35 years old who had mild COVID-19 (a few samples of this study predate the infection). Cell type and time point are not known. The chain recombines TRBV21-1 with TRBJ2-2; TRBD1, the D gene given by the table, was not confirmed from the DNA. TRBV21-1 is marked as a pseudogene. Sequencing used PBMCs or a T cell subset sorted from them (not recorded which). CDR3 sequence reads: CACPGQGADGELFF. As DNA, the CDR3 is TGTGCCTGCCCCGGCCAGGGGGCCGATGGGGAGCTGTTTTTT.